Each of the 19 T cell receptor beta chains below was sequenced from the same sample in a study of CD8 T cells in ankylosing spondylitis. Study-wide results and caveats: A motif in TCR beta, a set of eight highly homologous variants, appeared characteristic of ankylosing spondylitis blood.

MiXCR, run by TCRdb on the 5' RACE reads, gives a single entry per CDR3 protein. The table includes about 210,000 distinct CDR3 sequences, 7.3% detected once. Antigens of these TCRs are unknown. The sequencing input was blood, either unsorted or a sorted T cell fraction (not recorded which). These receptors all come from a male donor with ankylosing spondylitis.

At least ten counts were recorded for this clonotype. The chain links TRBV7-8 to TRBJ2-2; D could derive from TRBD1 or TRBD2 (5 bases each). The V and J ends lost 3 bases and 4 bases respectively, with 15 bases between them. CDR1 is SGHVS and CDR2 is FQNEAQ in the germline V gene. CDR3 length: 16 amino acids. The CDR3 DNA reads TGTGCCAGCAGCTTGCGGTTTATGGGGACCACCGGGGAGCTGTTTTTT. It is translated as CASSLRFMGTTGELFF.

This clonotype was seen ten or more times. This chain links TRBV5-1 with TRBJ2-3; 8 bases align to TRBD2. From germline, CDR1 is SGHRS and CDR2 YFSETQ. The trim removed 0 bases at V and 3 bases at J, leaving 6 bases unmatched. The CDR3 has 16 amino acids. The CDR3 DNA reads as TGCGCCAGCAGCTTGGAGGCGGGAGGTGTTACAGATACGCAGTATTTT. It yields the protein CASSLEAGGVTDTQYF.

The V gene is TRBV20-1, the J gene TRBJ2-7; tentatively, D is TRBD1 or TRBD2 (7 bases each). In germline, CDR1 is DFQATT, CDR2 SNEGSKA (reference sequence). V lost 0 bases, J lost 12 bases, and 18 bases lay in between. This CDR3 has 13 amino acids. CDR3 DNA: TGCAGTGCTAGAGAAGGGCAGGGGGGGAGCCTGTACTTC. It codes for CSAREGQGGSLYF.

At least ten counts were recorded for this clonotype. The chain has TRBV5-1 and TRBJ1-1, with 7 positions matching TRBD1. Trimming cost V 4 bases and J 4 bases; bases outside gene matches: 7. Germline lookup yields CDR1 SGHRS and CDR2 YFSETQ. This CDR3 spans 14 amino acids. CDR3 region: CASSQTGRPTEAFF. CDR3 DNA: TGCGCCAGCAGCCAGACAGGGCGGCCCACTGAAGCTTTCTTT. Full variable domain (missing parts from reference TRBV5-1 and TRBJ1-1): KAGVTQTPRYLIKTRGQQVTLSCSPISGHRSVSWYQQTPGQGLQFLFEYFSETQRNKGNFPGRFSGRQFSNSRSEMNVSTLELGDSALYLCASSQTGRPTEAFFGQGTRLTVV.

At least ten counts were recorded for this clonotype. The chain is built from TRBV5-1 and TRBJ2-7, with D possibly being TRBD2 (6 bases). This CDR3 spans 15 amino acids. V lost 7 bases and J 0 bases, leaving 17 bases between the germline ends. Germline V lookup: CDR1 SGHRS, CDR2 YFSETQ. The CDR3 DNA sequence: TGCGCCAGCGCGGCACTAGCCCTTAGCTCCTACGAGCAGTACTTC. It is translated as CASAALALSSYEQYF.

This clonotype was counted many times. The CDR3: CASSWGRSNTEAFF. The CDR3 DNA reads TGTGCCAGCAGTTGGGGACGGAGTAACACTGAAGCTTTCTTT. This sequence joins TRBV27 and TRBJ1-1; D perhaps matches TRBD1 (5 bases). Germline V gives CDR1 MNHEY, CDR2 SMNVEV (reference sequence). The ends were cut back, 4 bases at V and 2 bases at J, with 11 bases in the middle. The CDR3 spans 14 residues.

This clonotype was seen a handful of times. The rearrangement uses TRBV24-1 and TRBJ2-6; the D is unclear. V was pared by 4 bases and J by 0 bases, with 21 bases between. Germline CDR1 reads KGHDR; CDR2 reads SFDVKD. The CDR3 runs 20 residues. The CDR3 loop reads CATSDSRAPWHLSGANVLTF. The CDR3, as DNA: TGTGCCACCAGTGACTCCCGGGCACCTTGGCACCTCTCTGGGGCCAACGTCCTGACTTTC.

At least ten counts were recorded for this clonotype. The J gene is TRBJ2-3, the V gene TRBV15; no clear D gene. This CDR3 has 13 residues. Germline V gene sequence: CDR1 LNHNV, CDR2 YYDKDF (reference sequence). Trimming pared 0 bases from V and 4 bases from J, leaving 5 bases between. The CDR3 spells CATSRDVPDTQYF. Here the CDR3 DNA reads TGTGCCACCAGCAGAGATGTACCAGATACGCAGTATTTT. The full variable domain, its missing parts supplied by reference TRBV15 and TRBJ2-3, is DAMVIQNPRYQVTQFGKPVTLSCSQTLNHNVMYWYQQKSSQAPKLLFHYYDKDFNNEADTPDNFQSRRPNTSFCFLDIRSPGLGDTAMYLCATSRDVPDTQYFGPGTRLTVL.

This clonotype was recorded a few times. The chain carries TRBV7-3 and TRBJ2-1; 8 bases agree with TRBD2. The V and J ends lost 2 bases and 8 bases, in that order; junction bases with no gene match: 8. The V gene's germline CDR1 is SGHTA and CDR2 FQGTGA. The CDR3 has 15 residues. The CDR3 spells CASSLGLAGWDEQFF. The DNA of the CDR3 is TGTGCCAGCAGCTTAGGTCTAGCGGGTTGGGATGAGCAGTTCTTC.

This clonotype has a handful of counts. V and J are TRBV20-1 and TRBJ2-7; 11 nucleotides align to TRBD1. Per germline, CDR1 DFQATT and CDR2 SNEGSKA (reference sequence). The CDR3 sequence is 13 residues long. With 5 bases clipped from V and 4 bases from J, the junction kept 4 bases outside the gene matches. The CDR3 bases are TGCAGTGCTTGGACAGGGGGCGAGTACGAGCAGTACTTC. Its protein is CSAWTGGEYEQYF.

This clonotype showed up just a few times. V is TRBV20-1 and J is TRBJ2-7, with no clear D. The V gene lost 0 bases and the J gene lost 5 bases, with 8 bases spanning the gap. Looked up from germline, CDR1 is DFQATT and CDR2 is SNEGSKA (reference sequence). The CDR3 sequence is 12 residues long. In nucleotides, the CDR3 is TGCAGTGCTAGAGACAGGATTAACGAGCAGTACTTC. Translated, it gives CSARDRINEQYF.

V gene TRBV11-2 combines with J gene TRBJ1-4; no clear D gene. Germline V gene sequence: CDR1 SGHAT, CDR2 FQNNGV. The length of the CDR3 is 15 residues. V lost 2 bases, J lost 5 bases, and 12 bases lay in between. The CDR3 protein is CASSLIVGRNEKLFF. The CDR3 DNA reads TGTGCCAGCAGCTTAATCGTGGGCAGGAATGAAAAACTGTTTTTT.

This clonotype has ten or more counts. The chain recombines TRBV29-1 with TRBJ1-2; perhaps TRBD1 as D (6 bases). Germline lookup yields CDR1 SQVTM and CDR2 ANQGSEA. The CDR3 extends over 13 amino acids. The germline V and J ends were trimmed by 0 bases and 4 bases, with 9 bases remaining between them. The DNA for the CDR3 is TGCAGCGTTGAAGACAGGGGAGGCTATGGCTACACCTTC. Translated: CSVEDRGGYGYTF. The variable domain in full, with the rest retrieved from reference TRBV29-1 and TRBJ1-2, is SAVISQKPSRDICQRGTSLTIQCQVDSQVTMMFWYRQQPGQSLTLIATANQGSEATYESGFVIDKFPISRPNLTFSTLTVSNMSPEDSSIYLCSVEDRGGYGYTFGSGTRLTVV.

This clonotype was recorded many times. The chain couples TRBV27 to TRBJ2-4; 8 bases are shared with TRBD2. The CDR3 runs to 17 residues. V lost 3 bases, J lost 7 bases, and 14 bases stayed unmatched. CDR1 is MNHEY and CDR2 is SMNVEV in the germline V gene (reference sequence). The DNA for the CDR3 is TGTGCCAGCAGTTTGGCATGGAGCGGGAGAGGGAGGAACATTCAGTACTTC. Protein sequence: CASSLAWSGRGRNIQYF.

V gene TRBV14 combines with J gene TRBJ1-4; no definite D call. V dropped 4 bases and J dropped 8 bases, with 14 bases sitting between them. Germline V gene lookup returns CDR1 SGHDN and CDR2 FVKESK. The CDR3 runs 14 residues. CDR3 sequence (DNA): TGTGCCAGCAGCCCCCGGCGCCCCAGGGAAAAACTGTTTTTT. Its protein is CASSPRRPREKLFF.

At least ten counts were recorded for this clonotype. In DNA, the CDR3 is TGTGCCATCAGTGAGGAGTCCAAATACACTGAAGCTTTCTTT. Residues: CAISEESKYTEAFF. The rearrangement joins TRBV10-3 to TRBJ1-1; D is unclear. Deletions cut 2 bases from V and 3 bases from J, with 10 bases between. CDR1 and CDR2 from the germline V gene are ENHRY and SYGVKD. The CDR3 spans 14 residues.

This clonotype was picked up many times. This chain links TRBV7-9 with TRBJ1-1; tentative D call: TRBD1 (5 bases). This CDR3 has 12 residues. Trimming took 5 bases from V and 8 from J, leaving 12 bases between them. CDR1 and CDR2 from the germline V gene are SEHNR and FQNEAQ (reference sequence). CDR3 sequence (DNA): TGTGCCAGCAGCCCTGGGACCGCGGAAGCTTTCTTT. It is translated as CASSPGTAEAFF.

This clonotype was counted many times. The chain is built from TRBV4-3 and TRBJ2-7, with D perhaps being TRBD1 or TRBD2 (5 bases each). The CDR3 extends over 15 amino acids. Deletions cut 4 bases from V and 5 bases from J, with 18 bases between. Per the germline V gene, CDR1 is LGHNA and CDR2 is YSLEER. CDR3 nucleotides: TGCGCCAGCAGCCGGGGCACTGAGGGGACCAACGAGCAGTACTTC. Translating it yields CASSRGTEGTNEQYF.

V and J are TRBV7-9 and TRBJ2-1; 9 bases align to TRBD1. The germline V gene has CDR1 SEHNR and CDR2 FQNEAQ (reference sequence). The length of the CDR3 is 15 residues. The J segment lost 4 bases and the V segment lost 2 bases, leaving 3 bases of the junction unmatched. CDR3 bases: TGTGCCAGCAGCTTACCGGGACAGGGTTACAATGAGCAGTTCTTC. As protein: CASSLPGQGYNEQFF.